This TCR beta chain was retrieved from a study of blood T cell repertoires in COVID-19. Assay used: immunoSEQ multiplex PCR; TCRdb lists only in-frame clones, some missing. The sample shows 80,000 to 100,000 clones, 81% of them seen only once. CDR1 and CDR2 from the germline V gene are DFQATT and SNEGSKA (reference sequence). CDR3 length: 13 amino acids. The junction had 6 bases not matched to a gene; V was cut back by 3 bases and J by 5 bases. The sequence was collected from a man aged 55 to 69 with acute or convalescent COVID-19. This chain joins TRBV20-1 and TRBJ2-5; 7 nucleotides agree with TRBD1. Material for sequencing was peripheral blood. In DNA, the CDR3 is TGCAGTGCTAGTGGGTACAGGGGTGAGACCCAGTACTTC. This translates into CSASGYRGETQYF.